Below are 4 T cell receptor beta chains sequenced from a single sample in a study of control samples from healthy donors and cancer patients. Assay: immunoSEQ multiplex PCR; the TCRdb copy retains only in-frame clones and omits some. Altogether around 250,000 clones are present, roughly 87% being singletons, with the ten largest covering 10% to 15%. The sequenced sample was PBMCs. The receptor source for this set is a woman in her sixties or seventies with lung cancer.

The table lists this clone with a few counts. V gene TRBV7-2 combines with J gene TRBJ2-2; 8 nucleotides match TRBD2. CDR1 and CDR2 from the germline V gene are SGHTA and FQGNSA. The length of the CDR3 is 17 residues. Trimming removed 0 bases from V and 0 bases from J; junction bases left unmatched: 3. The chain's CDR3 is CASSLALAAANTGELFF. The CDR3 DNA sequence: TGTGCCAGCAGCTTAGCACTAGCGGCCGCGAACACCGGGGAGCTGTTTTTT. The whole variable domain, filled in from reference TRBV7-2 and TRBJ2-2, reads GAGVSQSPSNKVTEKGKDVELRCDPISGHTALYWYRQSLGQGLEFLIYFQGNSAPDKSGLPSDRFSAERTGGSVSTLTIQRTQQEDSAVYLCASSLALAAANTGELFFGEGSRLTVL.

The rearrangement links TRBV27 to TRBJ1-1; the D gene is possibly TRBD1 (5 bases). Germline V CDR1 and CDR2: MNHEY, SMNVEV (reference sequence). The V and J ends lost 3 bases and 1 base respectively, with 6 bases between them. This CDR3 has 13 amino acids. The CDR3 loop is CASSLGENTEAFF. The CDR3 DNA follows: TGTGCCAGCAGTTTGGGGGAGAACACTGAAGCTTTCTTT.

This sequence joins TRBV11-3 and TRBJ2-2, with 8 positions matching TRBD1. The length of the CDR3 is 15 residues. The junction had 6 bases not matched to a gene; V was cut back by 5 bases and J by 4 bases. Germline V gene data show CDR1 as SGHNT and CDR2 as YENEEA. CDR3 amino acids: CASSPGQGATGELFF. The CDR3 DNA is TGTGCCAGCAGCCCCGGGCAGGGGGCCACCGGGGAGCTGTTTTTT. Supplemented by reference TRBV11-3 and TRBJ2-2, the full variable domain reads EAGVVQSPRYKIIEKKQPVAFWCNPISGHNTLYWYLQNLGQGPELLIRYENEEAVDDSQLPKDRFSAERLKGVDSTLKIQPAELGDSAVYLCASSPGQGATGELFFGEGSRLTVL.

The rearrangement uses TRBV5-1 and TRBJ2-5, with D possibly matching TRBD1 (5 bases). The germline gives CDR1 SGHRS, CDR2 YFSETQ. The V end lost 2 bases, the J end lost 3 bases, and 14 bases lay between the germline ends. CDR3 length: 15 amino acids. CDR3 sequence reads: CASSLTQDSEETQYF. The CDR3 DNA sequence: TGCGCCAGCAGCTTAACCCAAGACAGTGAAGAGACCCAGTACTTC.